This T cell receptor beta chain was recorded in a study of radiation and T cells in renal cell carcinoma. The time point here: baseline pretreatment blood. Treatment in this sample: 15 Gy SBRT to primary tumor, nephrectomy 4 weeks later. Clear cell pathology was present in this patient's renal cell carcinoma. As concerns this clone: Its matching antigen is unknown.

Notes on the study in general: In blood, top tumor clones expanded by 2 weeks, shrinking by 4. Baseline intratumoral clonotype presence is unknown without pretreatment biopsies.

Some clones are missing from TCRdb's copy, which holds only in-frame ones; the method was immunoSEQ multiplex PCR. The sample has 150,000 or so clones; roughly nine tenths are singletons. The CDR3 consists of 14 residues. Looked up from germline, CDR1 is MGHRA and CDR2 is YSYEKL. The V and J ends lost 4 bases and 2 bases respectively, with 11 bases between them. The sequence was obtained from a woman between 70 and 85 years old with renal cell carcinoma. Material: blood, obtained from a patient whose treatment included radiotherapy and nephrectomy. The chain is built from TRBV4-1 and TRBJ1-2; maybe TRBD1 (6 bases). CDR3 residues: CASSPQGQNYGYTF. The CDR3 region has the DNA TGCGCCAGCAGCCCACAGGGACAAAACTATGGCTACACCTTC.